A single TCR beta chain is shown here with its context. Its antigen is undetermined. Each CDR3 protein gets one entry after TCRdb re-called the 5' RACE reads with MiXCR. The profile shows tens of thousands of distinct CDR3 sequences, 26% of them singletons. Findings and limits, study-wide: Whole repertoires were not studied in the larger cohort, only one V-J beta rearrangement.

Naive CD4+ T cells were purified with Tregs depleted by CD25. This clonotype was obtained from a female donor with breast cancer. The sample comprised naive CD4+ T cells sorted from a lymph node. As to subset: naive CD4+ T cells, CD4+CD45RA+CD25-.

The CDR3 DNA reads as TGTGCCAGCAGCGGCAGGGCAGGGAATTCACCCCTCCACTTT. Protein sequence: CASSGRAGNSPLHF. The genes are TRBV7-2 and TRBJ1-6, with D maybe TRBD1 (5 bases). This CDR3 region has 14 residues. CDR1 is SGHTA, CDR2 FQGNSA, per germline. Trimming stripped 5 bases from V and 7 bases from J, with 12 bases between. Full variable domain (remainder filled in from reference TRBV7-2 and TRBJ1-6): GAGVSQSPSNKVTEKGKDVELRCDPISGHTALYWYRQSLGQGLEFLIYFQGNSAPDKSGLPSDRFSAERTGGSVSTLTIQRTQQEDSAVYLCASSGRAGNSPLHFGNGTRLTVT.